This TCR beta chain was sequenced in a study of early T cells in non-severe SARS-CoV-2 infection. Study context: The study sequenced bulk RNA from unsorted whole blood, with chains unpaired.

Germline V gene data show CDR1 as SNHLY and CDR2 as FYNNEI. There are 15 residues in the CDR3. V gave up 5 bases and J gave up 0 bases, with 11 bases separating them. General study points: Anti-spike CD8 responses were favored in VDJdb matching, and private and CD4 specificities were missed.

Unique molecular identifiers were attached to individual cDNA molecules. TCRdb reprocessed the 5' RACE reads with MiXCR, giving one entry per CDR3 protein. The table includes over 50,000 distinct CDR3 sequences, approximately 8.4% detected once. This clonotype has more than one count but fewer than ten. Its antigen is unknown. The sample consisted of whole blood. V is TRBV2 and J is TRBJ2-1, with a tentative D call TRBD2 (6 bases). The origin of this receptor is an adult who was a healthcare worker with PCR-confirmed SARS-CoV-2 infection or an uninfected control (not recorded which). DNA for the CDR3: TGTGCCAGCAGTTATAGCGGTAGCTCCTACAATGAGCAGTTCTTC. Protein: CASSYSGSSYNEQFF.